The rows below give T cell receptor beta chains drawn from one sample of a study of blood T cell repertoires in COVID-19. Data came from immunoSEQ multiplex PCR; TCRdb stores just in-frame clones and leaves some out. The data show more than 65,000 clones, roughly nine tenths seen once. The sample was peripheral blood. These receptors were taken from a woman aged 80 or older with active or convalescent COVID-19. The CDR3 runs from the conserved cysteine through the conserved F or W. D genes are given only for firm matches. For some rows the clone size is stated as once, few or many, or as a class when expanded; others skip it.

TRBV5-8	TRBJ1-2	TRBD1	once	TGTGCCAGCAGCTTTGGGGACAGGGGGCATTCGAGCTATGGCTACACCTTC	CASSFGDRGHSSYGYTF
TRBV27	TRBJ2-1	TRBD2	-	TGTGCCAGCAGTTGGCGGATAGCGGGGGGCTACAATGAGCAGTTCTTC	CASSWRIAGGYNEQFF
TRBV2	TRBJ2-1	-	-	TGTGCCAGCAGTCCCACAGAGGGCCTATACAATGAGCAGTTCTTC	CASSPTEGLYNEQFF
TRBV5-4	TRBJ1-2	TRBD1	-	TGTGCCAGCAGCTGGGACAGGGGTTATGGCTACACCTTC	CASSWDRGYGYTF
TRBV6-6	TRBJ2-3	TRBD2	-	TGTGCCACGCGGGGGGGGGCCGTGGATACGCAGTATTTT	CATRGGAVDTQYF
TRBV7-6	TRBJ2-1	TRBD1	-	TGTGCCAGCAGCTTAGATGACAGGGCCAATGAGCAGTTCTTC	CASSLDDRANEQFF
TRBV3-1/TRBV3-2	TRBJ2-3	TRBD2	-	TGTGCCAGCAGCCCTAGCGGGGGCACAGATACGCAGTATTTT	CASSPSGGTDTQYF
TRBV28	TRBJ2-2	TRBD2	-	TGTGCCAGCAGGACCCCTTTGCGGGAGACCACGAACACCGGGGAGCTGTTTTTT	CASRTPLRETTNTGELFF
TRBV7-2	TRBJ2-3	TRBD2	-	TGTGCCAGCAGCTTTGGGACTAGCTCAGATACGCAGTATTTT	CASSFGTSSDTQYF
TRBV19	TRBJ2-3	TRBD2	-	TGTGCCAGTAGCGGTAGCGGGATCTTAGATACGCAGTATTTT	CASSGSGILDTQYF
TRBV9	TRBJ2-1	-	-	TGTGCCAGCAGCGTAGAGCCTAGCTCCTACAATGAGCAGTTCTTC	CASSVEPSSYNEQFF
TRBV20-1	TRBJ1-1	-	-	TGCAGTGCTAGATCCGGGAGAGAAGCTTTCTTT	CSARSGREAFF
TRBV5-1	TRBJ2-7	-	once	TGCGCCAGCAGCTTGGGGCAGGTCCACTACGAGCAGTACTTC	CASSLGQVHYEQYF
TRBV24-1	TRBJ2-3	-	-	TGTGCCACCAGTGATAGGGGGGGCGTCTCCCCAGATACGCAGTATTTT	CATSDRGGVSPDTQYF
TRBV19	TRBJ1-5	TRBD1	few	TGTGCCACTAGACAGGGAGTCAATCAGCCCCAGCATTTT	CATRQGVNQPQHF
TRBV6-5	TRBJ1-2	-	few	TGTGCCAGCAGTTACTCGGGGCAGGGGAGCCGCGGCTACACCTTC	CASSYSGQGSRGYTF
TRBV21-1	TRBJ2-7	-	-	TGTGCCAGCAGCAATATTATTTTAGCGGGAGGGCCTTCATTCTACGAGCAGTACTTC	CASSNIILAGGPSFYEQYF
TRBV6-5	TRBJ2-3	-	-	TGTGCCAGCAGTTACCGGGCAGGGGCTAGCACAGATACGCAGTATTTT	CASSYRAGASTDTQYF
TRBV6-6	TRBJ1-1	TRBD1	-	TGTGCCAGCAGGCCGAACCGGGACAGTTGGACTGAAGCTTTCTTT	CASRPNRDSWTEAFF
TRBV14	TRBJ2-5	-	few	TGTGCCAGCAGCCAAGTCCGTCAGACCCAGTACTTC	CASSQVRQTQYF
TRBV7-9	TRBJ1-1	-	-	TGTGCCAGCAGCTTACTGGGCAGAAACACTGAAGCTTTCTTT	CASSLLGRNTEAFF
TRBV29-1	TRBJ2-7	TRBD2	-	TGCAGCGCCGGGGGGACGGGGTTAGGTTACGAGCAGTACTTC	CSAGGTGLGYEQYF
TRBV4-3	TRBJ1-1	-	-	TGCGCCAGCAGCCAAGGAGGTCCAACTGAAGCTTTCTTT	CASSQGGPTEAFF
TRBV10-3	TRBJ2-4	TRBD2	-	TGTGCCATCAGCGCCACTAGCGCAAATCTAGCCAAAAACATTCAGTACTTC	CAISATSANLAKNIQYF
TRBV2	TRBJ2-3	-	-	TGTGCCAGCAGTCCTATAGCAGATACGCAGTATTTT	CASSPIADTQYF
TRBV7-2	TRBJ2-7	-	-	TGTGCCAGCAGCAGCTCTGCCTACGAGCAGTACTTC	CASSSSAYEQYF
TRBV3-1/TRBV3-2	TRBJ1-2	-	-	TGTGCCAGCAGCCCGGACACTCTCGGCTACACCTTC	CASSPDTLGYTF
TRBV7-2	TRBJ1-1	-	-	TGTGCCAGCAGCTTAGAACAGTCCATGAACACTGAAGCTTTCTTT	CASSLEQSMNTEAFF
TRBV21-1	TRBJ2-3	-	-	TGTGCCAGCAGCACCTGCGGCGGGGGAGCGGAAAGCTCGGATACGCAGTATTTT	CASSTCGGGAESSDTQYF
TRBV6-2/TRBV6-3	TRBJ1-4	TRBD1	-	TGTGCCAGCAGTGGGTTACAGGGGAGGGAAAAACTGTTTTTT	CASSGLQGREKLFF
TRBV9	TRBJ1-4	-	-	TGTGCCAGCAGCGCTCGGGCCCTCAGCGGGAAACTGTTTTTT	CASSARALSGKLFF
TRBV6-2/TRBV6-3	TRBJ2-7	-	once	TGTGCCAGCAACCCGGGGCTATGGTTGGTCGAGCAGTACTTC	CASNPGLWLVEQYF
TRBV24-1	TRBJ2-3	-	-	TGTGCCACCAGTGACCGGACAGCCACAGATACGCAGTATTTT	CATSDRTATDTQYF
TRBV27	TRBJ2-7	-	-	TGTGCCAGCAGTTTATCAGGGGGATTTGGGTACGAGCAGTACTTC	CASSLSGGFGYEQYF
TRBV28	TRBJ1-5	TRBD1	once	TGTGCCAGCAGTTTACCCAGGGGGCACAATCAGCCCCAGCATTTT	CASSLPRGHNQPQHF
TRBV19	TRBJ2-3	TRBD2	-	TGTGCCAGTAGTATCGGGAGTAGCGGGGGGGCCTGGTTACAGTATTTT	CASSIGSSGGAWLQYF
TRBV7-3	TRBJ2-5	TRBD2	-	TGTGCCAGCAGCCTCCAACCCGGGGGGGCTGAGACCCAGTACTTC	CASSLQPGGAETQYF
TRBV7-8	TRBJ2-5	-	-	TGTGCCAGCAGCTTAGCGCGTACAGGAAGGGAGACCCAGTACTTC	CASSLARTGRETQYF
TRBV12-3/TRBV12-4	TRBJ2-3	-	-	TGTGCCAGCAGGGCACACGGCACAGATACGCAGTATTTT	CASRAHGTDTQYF
TRBV9	TRBJ1-2	TRBD1	few	TGTGCCAGCAGCGCCACCCTAACAGGGGGCGCCGAGTATGGCTACACCTTC	CASSATLTGGAEYGYTF
TRBV5-4	TRBJ1-1	TRBD1	-	TGTGCCAGCAGCTTGATTGGACAGGGGGCGCGGGCTGAAGCTTTCTTT	CASSLIGQGARAEAFF
TRBV5-1	TRBJ2-3	TRBD2	-	TGCGCCAGCAGAAACCGCCGGGCGGCGGGAGGGCCGCATACGCAGTATTTT	CASRNRRAAGGPHTQYF
TRBV7-9	TRBJ2-2	TRBD1	-	TGTGCCAGCGGACCGGGACAGGGAACCGGGGAGCTGTTTTTT	CASGPGQGTGELFF
TRBV30	TRBJ1-6	TRBD1	-	TGTGCGTACGGATCGACAGGGTCTCCCCTCCACTTT	CAYGSTGSPLHF
TRBV7-2	TRBJ1-2	-	-	TGTGCCAGCAGCTTAGAGAGGGTCAGGGGTAAGGATGGCTACACCTTC	CASSLERVRGKDGYTF
TRBV6-6	TRBJ2-5	-	-	TGTGCCAGCAGTTATTACCCACACAGGATCGGGGAGACCCAGTACTTC	CASSYYPHRIGETQYF
TRBV5-5	TRBJ1-1	TRBD1	-	TGTGCCAGCAGCTTCCGGGACAGGGAAGCTTTCTTT	CASSFRDREAFF